These T cell receptor beta chains were read from a single sample in a study of T cells after posttransplantation cyclophosphamide. Repertoires were generated with immunoSEQ multiplex PCR, while TCRdb's copy carries only in-frame clones and drops some. The top ten clones hold over 2% of a sample with about 43,000 clones, 80% to 95% of them seen once. The specimen comprised PBMCs, sampled about 62 days after allogeneic stem cell transplant with posttransplant cyclophosphamide. These receptors all stem from a male patient between 55 and 70 years old who received an allogeneic stem cell transplant from a related donor and was CMV-positive. The graft donor may be the source of some T cells. CDR3s include the opening cysteine and the closing phenylalanine or tryptophan. Each record gives: clone size, D gene, V gene, J gene, CDR3 protein, CDR3 DNA. A D gene is named only where the DNA matches it firmly. For some rows the clone size is stated as once, few or many, or as a class when expanded; others skip it.

>.|.|TRBV6-5|TRBJ1-2
CASKRGGFRYGYTF
TGTGCCAGCAAACGAGGTGGCTTTCGCTATGGCTACACCTTC
>.|TRBD1|TRBV6-1|TRBJ1-1
CASSGGGRPMNTEAFF
TGTGCCAGCAGTGGAGGGGGCCGACCAATGAACACTGAAGCTTTCTTT
>.|.|TRBV7-9|TRBJ2-7
CASSSENEGGAYEQYF
TGTGCCAGCAGCTCCGAGAACGAAGGGGGAGCGTACGAGCAGTACTTC
>once|TRBD1|TRBV5-6|TRBJ1-2
CASSLRTGVLDGYTF
TGTGCCAGCAGCCTAAGGACAGGGGTTTTGGACGGCTACACCTTC
>.|.|TRBV6-1|TRBJ2-5
CASSGHQGLQETQYF
TGTGCCAGCAGTGGACATCAGGGTCTTCAAGAGACCCAGTACTTC
>.|TRBD1|TRBV4-1|TRBJ1-2
CASSHGGTGNGPGGYTF
TGCGCCAGCAGCCATGGGGGGACAGGGAACGGTCCGGGGGGCTACACCTTC
>.|TRBD1|TRBV18|TRBJ1-5
CASSPPDRGSNQPQHF
TGTGCCAGCTCACCCCCTGACAGGGGAAGCAATCAGCCCCAGCATTTT
>.|.|TRBV5-4|TRBJ2-5
CASSATVQETQYF
TGTGCCAGCAGCGCGACAGTTCAAGAGACCCAGTACTTC
>.|.|TRBV9|TRBJ1-1
CASTSTGMTEAFF
TGTGCCAGCACCTCCACAGGGATGACTGAAGCTTTCTTT
>.|.|TRBV5-4|TRBJ1-1
CASSSKSGGAGTEAFF
TGTGCCAGCAGCTCCAAGTCGGGGGGCGCGGGAACTGAAGCTTTCTTT
>.|TRBD2|TRBV7-2|TRBJ2-5
CASSLWASGGQETQYF
TGTGCCAGCAGCTTATGGGCTAGCGGGGGGCAAGAGACCCAGTACTTC
>.|.|TRBV27|TRBJ1-6
CASGSLVSYNSPLHF
TGTGCCAGCGGCAGCCTAGTCTCCTATAATTCACCCCTCCACTTT
>.|TRBD1|TRBV30|TRBJ1-4
CAWTRDRQEKLFF
TGTGCCTGGACCCGGGACAGGCAGGAAAAACTGTTTTTT
>.|.|TRBV28|TRBJ1-2
CATERQDGYTF
TGTGCCACAGAAAGGCAGGATGGCTACACCTTC
>.|TRBD2|TRBV10-3|TRBJ2-3
CAISGTSGGNTQYF
TGTGCCATCAGCGGTACTAGCGGGGGCAATACGCAGTATTTT
>.|.|TRBV29-1|TRBJ1-1
CSVDGGGEGLNTEAFF
TGCAGCGTTGATGGGGGGGGCGAAGGGCTGAACACTGAAGCTTTCTTT
>.|.|TRBV6-1|TRBJ2-1
CASNGARGNEQFF
TGTGCCAGCAATGGGGCGCGTGGCAATGAGCAGTTCTTC
>.|.|TRBV5-1|TRBJ1-3
CASSPGQLTGNTIYF
TGCGCCAGCAGCCCAGGACAGCTTACTGGAAACACCATATATTTT
>few|.|TRBV5-4|TRBJ1-1
CASSLAGANTEAFF
TGTGCCAGCAGCTTGGCTGGAGCGAACACTGAAGCTTTCTTT
>.|.|TRBV19|TRBJ1-2
CASRTDGEGGLLRIYGYTF
TGTGCCAGTAGAACCGACGGGGAAGGGGGTTTGCTTAGAATCTATGGCTACACCTTC
>.|.|TRBV6-5|TRBJ1-1
CASSYGGATEAFF
TGTGCCAGCAGTTACGGGGGGGCAACTGAAGCTTTCTTT
>once|TRBD1|TRBV5-6|TRBJ1-5
CASSSKAGQGRVQPQHF
TGTGCCAGCAGCTCGAAAGCCGGACAGGGAAGGGTTCAGCCCCAGCATTTT
>.|.|TRBV14|TRBJ2-1
CASSQGRWGVGYNEQFF
TGTGCCAGCAGCCAAGGGCGCTGGGGGGTGGGCTACAATGAGCAGTTCTTC
>.|.|TRBV7-2|TRBJ2-1
CASSLGLLGPRDYNEQFF
TGTGCCAGCAGCTTAGGGCTCCTAGGTCCCCGAGACTACAATGAGCAGTTCTTC
>.|TRBD1|TRBV6-6|TRBJ1-1
CASSSGGNTEAFF
TGTGCCAGCAGTTCAGGGGGGAACACTGAAGCTTTCTTT
>.|TRBD1|TRBV10-3|TRBJ1-5
CATSGTASNQPQHF
TGTGCCACTTCCGGGACAGCAAGCAATCAGCCCCAGCATTTT
>once|.|TRBV29-1|TRBJ1-2
CSVEVASDYGYTF
TGCAGCGTTGAGGTAGCATCGGACTATGGCTACACCTTC
>.|.|TRBV28|TRBJ2-3
CASSFRSLTDTQYF
TGTGCCAGCAGTTTCCGGTCCCTCACAGATACGCAGTATTTT
>.|.|TRBV5-1|TRBJ2-7
CASSYPSSYEQYF
TGCGCCAGCAGCTACCCCAGCTCCTACGAGCAGTACTTC
>.|.|TRBV6-1|TRBJ2-6
CASSSLGSGANVLTF
TGTGCCAGCAGTTCCCTCGGGTCTGGGGCCAACGTCCTGACTTTC
>.|.|TRBV5-1|TRBJ1-6
CASSLGMDTSPLHF
TGCGCCAGCAGCTTGGGGATGGACACTTCACCCCTCCACTTT
>few|.|TRBV5-1|TRBJ1-3
CASSLADSGNTIYF
TGCGCCAGCAGCTTGGCAGACTCTGGAAACACCATATATTTT
>.|TRBD1|TRBV30|TRBJ2-7
CAWETGGEQYF
TGTGCCTGGGAGACAGGGGGCGAGCAGTACTTC
>.|.|TRBV6-5|TRBJ2-6
CASSQTGSGANVLTF
TGTGCCAGCAGTCAGACAGGCTCTGGGGCCAACGTCCTGACTTTC
>once|TRBD1|TRBV29-1|TRBJ1-1
CSAVKGQWYTEAFF
TGCAGCGCTGTAAAGGGACAGTGGTACACTGAAGCTTTCTTT
>.|.|TRBV18|TRBJ2-7
CASSPSNIRDFEQYF
TGTGCCAGCTCACCAAGCAATATCAGGGACTTCGAGCAGTACTTC
>once|.|TRBV19|TRBJ1-1
CASTPRSGGHTEAFF
TGTGCCAGTACCCCGCGGTCCGGAGGGCACACTGAAGCTTTCTTT
>.|TRBD1|TRBV4-1|TRBJ1-1
CASSQVPGQGGFGTEAFF
TGCGCCAGCAGCCAAGTCCCGGGACAGGGGGGTTTTGGCACTGAAGCTTTCTTT
>.|.|TRBV4-1|TRBJ1-1
CASSQDPGREAFF
TGCGCCAGCAGCCAAGATCCCGGGAGGGAGGCTTTCTTT
>.|TRBD1|TRBV29-1|TRBJ2-5
CSVRDRELEYF
TGCAGCGTACGGGACAGGGAATTAGAGTACTTC
>once|.|TRBV2|TRBJ1-5
CASSQQPHQPQHF
TGTGCCAGCAGTCAACAGCCTCATCAGCCCCAGCATTTT
>.|TRBD1|TRBV12-5|TRBJ1-1
CASAPDRVMNTEAFF
TGTGCTAGTGCCCCAGACAGGGTCATGAACACTGAAGCTTTCTTT
>once|.|TRBV5-1|TRBJ2-7
CASSLIGQEWNEQYF
TGCGCCAGCAGCTTAATTGGTCAGGAATGGAACGAGCAGTACTTC
>.|TRBD1|TRBV2|TRBJ1-1
CASSIDRVVLYTEAFF
TGTGCCAGCAGTATAGACAGGGTTGTTTTGTACACTGAAGCTTTCTTT
>once|TRBD2|TRBV5-1|TRBJ2-1
CASSFNPQGGSNEQFF
TGCGCCAGCAGCTTTAACCCCCAGGGAGGGTCGAATGAGCAGTTCTTC
>.|.|TRBV11-2|TRBJ1-5
CASSLDRNQPQHF
TGTGCCAGCAGCTTAGACCGGAATCAGCCCCAGCATTTT
>.|.|TRBV6-6|TRBJ1-5
CASSTPRGLSNQPQHF
TGTGCCAGCAGCACCCCGAGGGGGTTAAGCAATCAGCCCCAGCATTTT